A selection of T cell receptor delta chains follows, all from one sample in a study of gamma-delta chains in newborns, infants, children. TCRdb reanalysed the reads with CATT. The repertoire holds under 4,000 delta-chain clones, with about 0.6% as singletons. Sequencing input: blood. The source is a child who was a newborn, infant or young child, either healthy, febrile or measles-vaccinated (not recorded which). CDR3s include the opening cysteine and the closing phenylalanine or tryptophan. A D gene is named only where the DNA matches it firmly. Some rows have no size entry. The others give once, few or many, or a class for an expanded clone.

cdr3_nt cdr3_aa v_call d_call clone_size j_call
TGTGCCTGTGACACACTGGGGGAGAGCTCCTGGGACACCCGACAGATGTTTTTC CACDTLGESSWDTRQMFF TRDV2 TRDD3 medium-sized TRDJ3
TGTGCCTGTGACACCTTGGGGATACGTAGCCCCAGGGACACCCGACAGATGTTTTTC CACDTLGIRSPRDTRQMFF TRDV2 TRDD3 NA TRDJ3
TGTGCCTGTGATTTACTGGGGGATACGAGCTCCTGGGACACCCGACAGATGTTTTTC CACDLLGDTSSWDTRQMFF TRDV2 TRDD3 few TRDJ3
TGTGCCTGTGACACCGTGGGGGATAGCTCCTGGGACACCCGACAGATGTTTTTC CACDTVGDSSWDTRQMFF TRDV2 TRDD3 medium-sized TRDJ3
TGTGCCTGTGACACCGGGGGATACTTCAGCTCCTGGGACACCCGACAGATGTTTTTC CACDTGGYFSSWDTRQMFF TRDV2 TRDD3 medium-sized TRDJ3
TGTGCCTGTGACACCGTACTGGGGGATACGCTAAGCTCCTGGGACACCCGACAGATGTTTTTC CACDTVLGDTLSSWDTRQMFF TRDV2 TRDD3 medium-sized TRDJ3
TGTGCCTGTGACACCTGGGGGGCTTTGACAGCACAACTCTTCTTT CACDTWGALTAQLFF TRDV2 NA medium-sized TRDJ2
TGTGCCTGTGACACCGTACTGGGGGATACGACCTCCTGGGACACCCGACAGATGTTTTTC CACDTVLGDTTSWDTRQMFF TRDV2 TRDD3 large TRDJ3
TGTGCCTGTGACAAAATCCTACAACCGGGGAGACTAGCTTTGACAGCACAACTCTTCTTT CACDKILQPGRLALTAQLFF TRDV2 NA medium-sized TRDJ2
TGTGCCTGTGACACTGGGGGATACGGGACCTGGGACACCCGACAGATGTTTTTC CACDTGGYGTWDTRQMFF TRDV2 TRDD3 large TRDJ3
TGTGCATTAACTGGGGGATACATCGATAAACTCATCTTT CALTGGYIDKLIF TRDV3 TRDD3 NA TRDJ1
TGTGCAGCAAGATTTACCTGGGACACCCGACAGATGTTTTTC CAARFTWDTRQMFF TRAV29/DV5 NA large TRDJ3
TGTGCCTGTGACGACTGGGGGATACGCGATAAACTCATCTTT CACDDWGIRDKLIF TRDV2 TRDD3 large TRDJ1
TGTGCTCTTGGGGACCCCGGCCTTCCTACTTTTGGGGGCCCACGGGGGCACACCGATAAACTCATCTTT CALGDPGLPTFGGPRGHTDKLIF TRDV1 TRDD2 few TRDJ1
TGTGCCTGTGACACCGGACGGGGGGATGATACCGACTACACCGATAAACTCATCTTT CACDTGRGDDTDYTDKLIF TRDV2 TRDD3 NA TRDJ1
TGTGCCTGTGACACCGTGCGAGGGACTGCCCCGAGCTCCTGGGACACCCGACAGATGTTTTTC CACDTVRGTAPSSWDTRQMFF TRDV2 NA medium-sized TRDJ3
TGTGCCTGTGACACCGTACTGGGGGATACCTGGGACACCCGACAGATGTTTTTC CACDTVLGDTWDTRQMFF TRDV2 TRDD3 large TRDJ3
TGTGCCTGTGACACCGCTGGGGGGACCGCCTGGGACACCCGACAGATGTTTTTC CACDTAGGTAWDTRQMFF TRDV2 TRDD3 NA TRDJ3
TGTGCCTGTGACACCGTACGGGATACGCAGTCAGGCTCCTGGGACACCCGACAGATGTTTTTC CACDTVRDTQSGSWDTRQMFF TRDV2 TRDD3 large TRDJ3
TGTGCTCTTGGGGAACGGGGGGACTATAAACTCATCTTT CALGERGDYKLIF TRDV1 NA medium-sized TRDJ1
TGTGCCTGTGACACCTTCCTACGACCCTACTCCTGGGACACCCGACAGATGTTTTTC CACDTFLRPYSWDTRQMFF TRDV2 TRDD2 NA TRDJ3
TGTGCCTGTGACACAGTACTGGGGGACTCCTGGGACACCCGACAGATGTTTTTC CACDTVLGDSWDTRQMFF TRDV2 TRDD3 few TRDJ3
TGTGCCTGTGACGTACTGGGGGCCCCTTTGACAGCACAACTCTTCTTT CACDVLGAPLTAQLFF TRDV2 TRDD3 medium-sized TRDJ2
TGTGCCTGCGACACGGGGGATCCAGCACGACTCTTCTTT CACDTGDPARLFF TRDV2 TRDD3 few TRDJ2
NA CSVLLCIMHQLGILTDKLIF TRAV29/DV5 NA few TRDJ1
TGTGCTCTTGGGGAACGAACCCTCAAGTACCGGGGGATGAGCTCCTGGGACACCCGACAGATGTTTTTC CALGERTLKYRGMSSWDTRQMFF TRDV1 TRDD3 NA TRDJ3
TGTGCCTGCGGCACCGGACGGGCTAGCTCCTGGGACACCCGACAGATGTTTTTC CACGTGRASSWDTRQMFF TRDV2 NA NA TRDJ3
TGTGCCTGTGACACCGTACTGGGTTCCTGGGACACCCGACAGATGTTTTTC CACDTVLGSWDTRQMFF TRDV2 NA medium-sized TRDJ3
TGTGCCTGTGACACCGGGGGATACGCAGCCTGGGACACCCGACAGATGTTCTTC CACDTGGYAAWDTRQMFF TRDV2 TRDD3 medium-sized TRDJ3
TGTGCCTGTGACAACTGGGGGAGCTCCTGGGACACCCGACAGATGTTTTTC CACDNWGSSWDTRQMFF TRDV2 TRDD3 large TRDJ3
TGTGCCTGTGACAGTACTGGGGGATACTCCTGGGACACCCGACAGATGTTTTTC CACDSTGGYSWDTRQMFF TRDV2 TRDD3 large TRDJ3
TGTGCTCTTGGGGAACGACGCGAGCCTTTGCGTACTGGGGGATACGTCAAAACCGATAAACTCATCTTT CALGERREPLRTGGYVKTDKLIF TRDV1 TRDD3 NA TRDJ1
TGTGCCTGTGACACGTACTGGGGGAGCTCCTGGGACACCCGACAGATGTTTTTC CACDTYWGSSWDTRQMFF TRDV2 TRDD3 large TRDJ3
TGTGCCTGTGACATTCGTACTGGGGGTCCGTACACCGATAAACTCATCTTT CACDIRTGGPYTDKLIF TRDV2 TRDD3 NA TRDJ1
TGTGCCTGTGACGTACTGGGGGATAAATGGTTTTCCTGGGACACCCGACAGATGTTTTTC CACDVLGDKWFSWDTRQMFF TRDV2 TRDD3 few TRDJ3